This TCR beta chain originates from a study of early T cells in non-severe SARS-CoV-2 infection. The overall study: Sequenced material consisted of bulk RNA (from unsorted whole blood), and chains were unpaired. Broader study findings: VDJdb matching, biased toward anti-spike CD8 responses, missed private and CD4 specificities.

The CDR3 is 12 amino acids. J lost 7 bases, V lost 6 bases, and 8 bases had no gene match. Germline assignment: CDR1 SQVTM and CDR2 ANQGSEA. Individual cDNA molecules carried attached unique molecular identifiers. TCRdb recomputed calls from the 5' RACE reads with MiXCR, one row per CDR3 protein. Among 45,000 to 70,000 distinct CDR3 sequences listed, around a tenth were seen once. Worth noting for this clonotype: Its antigen is currently unknown.

Sample: whole blood. The sequence was collected from an adult who was a healthcare worker with PCR-confirmed SARS-CoV-2 infection or an uninfected control (not recorded which). V and J are TRBV29-1 and TRBJ2-5, with TRBD2 identical over 7 bases. The CDR3, as DNA: TGCAGCGTCGCGGACCCGGGGGGGACCCAGTACTTC. Its protein is CSVADPGGTQYF.